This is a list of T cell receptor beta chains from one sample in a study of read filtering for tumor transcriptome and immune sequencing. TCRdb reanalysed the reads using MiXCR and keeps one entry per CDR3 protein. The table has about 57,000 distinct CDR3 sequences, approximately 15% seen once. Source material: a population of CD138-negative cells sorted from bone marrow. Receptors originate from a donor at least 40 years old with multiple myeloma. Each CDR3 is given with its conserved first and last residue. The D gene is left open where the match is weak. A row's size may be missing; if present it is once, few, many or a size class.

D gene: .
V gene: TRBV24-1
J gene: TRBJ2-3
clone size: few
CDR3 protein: CATSGSTDTQYF
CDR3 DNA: TGTGCCACCAGCGGGAGCACAGATACGCAGTATTTT

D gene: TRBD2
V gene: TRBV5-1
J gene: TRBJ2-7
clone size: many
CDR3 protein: CASSPEGVGLAITYEQYF
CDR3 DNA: TGCGCCAGCAGCCCGGAGGGGGTTGGACTAGCGATTACCTACGAGCAGTACTTC

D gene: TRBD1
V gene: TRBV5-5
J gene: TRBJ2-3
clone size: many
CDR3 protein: CASSLGTGRTDTQYF
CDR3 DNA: TGTGCCAGCAGCTTGGGGACAGGGCGCACAGATACGCAGTATTTT

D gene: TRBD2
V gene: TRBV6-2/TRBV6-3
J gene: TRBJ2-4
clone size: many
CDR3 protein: CASSFSSGSALAKNIQYF
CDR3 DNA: TGTGCCAGCAGCTTTTCAAGCGGGAGCGCCCTAGCCAAAAACATTCAGTACTTC

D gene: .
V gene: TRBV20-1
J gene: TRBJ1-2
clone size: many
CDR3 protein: CSAEPRGGPNYGYTF
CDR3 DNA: TGCAGTGCCGAACCCAGAGGGGGGCCCAACTATGGCTACACCTTC

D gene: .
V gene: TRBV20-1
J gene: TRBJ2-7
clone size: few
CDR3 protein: CSANLGARSSYEQYF
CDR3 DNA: TGCAGTGCTAACCTCGGGGCCAGGTCCTCCTACGAGCAGTACTTC

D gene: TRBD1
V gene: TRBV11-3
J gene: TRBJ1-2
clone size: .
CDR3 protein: CASSTGQGVPRGYTF
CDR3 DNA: TGTGCCAGCAGCACCGGACAGGGGGTGCCAAGGGGCTACACCTTC

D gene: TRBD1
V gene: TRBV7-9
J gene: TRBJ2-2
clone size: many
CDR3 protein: CASSSNRGRDTGELFF
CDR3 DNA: TGTGCCAGCAGCTCCAACAGGGGGCGTGACACCGGGGAGCTGTTTTTT

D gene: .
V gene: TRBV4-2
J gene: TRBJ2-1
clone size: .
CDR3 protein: CASSQVIAGLASYNEQFF
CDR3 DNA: TGTGCCAGCAGCCAAGTGATTGCGGGGCTCGCCTCCTACAATGAGCAGTTCTTC

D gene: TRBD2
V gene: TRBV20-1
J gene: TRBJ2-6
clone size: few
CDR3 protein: CSARGGGGANVLTF
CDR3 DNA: TGCAGTGCTAGGGGGGGGGGGGGGGCCAACGTCCTGACTTTC

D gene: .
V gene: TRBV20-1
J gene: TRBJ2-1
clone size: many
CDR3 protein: CSASPTLRDNEQFF
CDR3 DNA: TGCAGTGCTAGTCCTACTTTGAGGGACAATGAGCAGTTCTTC

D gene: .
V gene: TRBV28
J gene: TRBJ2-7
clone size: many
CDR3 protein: CASSSGTGILGEQYF
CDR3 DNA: TGTGCCAGCAGTTCCGGCACTGGGATTCTTGGGGAGCAGTACTTC

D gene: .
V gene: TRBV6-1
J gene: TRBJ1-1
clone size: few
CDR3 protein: CASSASANTEAFF
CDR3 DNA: TGTGCCAGCAGTGCTTCGGCGAACACTGAAGCTTTCTTT

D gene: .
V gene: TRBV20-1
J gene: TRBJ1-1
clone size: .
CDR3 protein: CSALDGNTEAFF
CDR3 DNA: TGCAGTGCTTTGGACGGGAACACTGAAGCTTTCTTT

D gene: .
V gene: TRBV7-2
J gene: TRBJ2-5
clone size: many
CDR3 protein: CASSGSWRETQYF
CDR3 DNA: TGTGCCAGCAGCGGTAGCTGGAGGGAGACCCAGTACTTC

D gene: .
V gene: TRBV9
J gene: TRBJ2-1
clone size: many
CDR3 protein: CASRPPSYNEQFF
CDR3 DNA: TGTGCCAGCAGACCCCCATCCTACAATGAGCAGTTCTTC

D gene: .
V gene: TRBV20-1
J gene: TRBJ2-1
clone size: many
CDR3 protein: CSARDLGRLLQFF
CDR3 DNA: TGCAGTGCTAGAGATTTAGGGCGGCTCCTGCAGTTCTTC

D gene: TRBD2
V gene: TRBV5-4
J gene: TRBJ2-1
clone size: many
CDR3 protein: CASSSSGRIYNEQFF
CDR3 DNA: TGTGCCAGCAGCTCGAGCGGGAGAATCTACAATGAGCAGTTCTTC

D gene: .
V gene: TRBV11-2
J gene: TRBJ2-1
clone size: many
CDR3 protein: CASRDLHEQFF
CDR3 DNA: TGTGCCAGCCGGGACTTGCATGAGCAGTTCTTC

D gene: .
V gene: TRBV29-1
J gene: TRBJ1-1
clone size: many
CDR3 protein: CSVDKGVGTEAFF
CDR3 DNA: TGCAGCGTTGACAAGGGGGTAGGCACTGAAGCTTTCTTT

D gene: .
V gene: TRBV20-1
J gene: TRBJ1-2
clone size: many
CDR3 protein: CSARLTVYGYTF
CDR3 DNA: TGCAGTGCTAGGTTGACAGTCTATGGCTACACCTTC

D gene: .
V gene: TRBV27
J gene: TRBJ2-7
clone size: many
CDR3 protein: CASSSISRGGYEQYF
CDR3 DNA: TGTGCCAGCAGTTCTATCTCGAGAGGGGGGTACGAGCAGTACTTC

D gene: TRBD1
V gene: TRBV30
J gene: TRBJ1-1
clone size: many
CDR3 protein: CAWSVQDREVVEAFF
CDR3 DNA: TGTGCCTGGAGTGTACAAGACAGGGAGGTGGTTGAAGCTTTCTTT

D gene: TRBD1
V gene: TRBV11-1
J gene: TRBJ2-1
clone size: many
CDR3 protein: CASSLRDSSYNEQSF
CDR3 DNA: TGTGCCAGCAGCCTCCGGGACAGCTCCTACAATGAGCAGTCCTTC

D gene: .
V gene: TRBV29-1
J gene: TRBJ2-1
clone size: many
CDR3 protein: CSFTIGRSFEQFF
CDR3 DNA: TGCAGCTTTACAATCGGTCGGTCCTTTGAGCAGTTCTTC

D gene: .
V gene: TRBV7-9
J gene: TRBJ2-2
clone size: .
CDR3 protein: CASSPTYTGELFF
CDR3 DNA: TGTGCCAGCAGCCCGACCTACACCGGGGAGCTGTTTTTT

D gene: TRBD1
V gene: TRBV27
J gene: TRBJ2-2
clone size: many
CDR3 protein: CASSPTLPLQGANTGELFF
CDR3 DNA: TGTGCCAGCAGTCCCACATTACCCCTACAGGGGGCGAACACCGGGGAGCTGTTTTTT

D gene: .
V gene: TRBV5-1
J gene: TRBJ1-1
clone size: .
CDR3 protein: CASRMMNTEAFF
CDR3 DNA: TGCGCCAGCAGGATGATGAACACTGAAGCTTTCTTT

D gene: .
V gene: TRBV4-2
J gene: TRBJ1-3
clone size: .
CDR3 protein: CASSQQQGNTIYF
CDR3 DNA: TGTGCCAGCAGCCAACAACAGGGAAACACCATATATTTT

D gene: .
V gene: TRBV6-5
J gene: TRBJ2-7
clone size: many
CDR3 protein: CASSYSLGPYEQYF
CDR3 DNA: TGTGCCAGCAGTTACTCTCTAGGCCCCTACGAGCAGTACTTC

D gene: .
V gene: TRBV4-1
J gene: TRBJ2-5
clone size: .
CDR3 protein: CASSQVPPKETQYF
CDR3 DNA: TGCGCCAGCAGCCAAGTACCCCCAAAAGAGACCCAGTACTTC

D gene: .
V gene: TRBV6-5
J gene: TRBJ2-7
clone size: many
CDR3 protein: CASSPRWGASSYEQYF
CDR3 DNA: TGTGCCAGCAGTCCCCGTTGGGGGGCTAGCTCCTACGAGCAGTACTTC

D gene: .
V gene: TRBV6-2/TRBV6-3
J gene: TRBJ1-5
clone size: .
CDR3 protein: CASDDRDPKNYSNQPQHF
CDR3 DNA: TGTGCCAGCGATGACCGGGACCCGAAAAATTATAGCAATCAGCCCCAGCATTTT

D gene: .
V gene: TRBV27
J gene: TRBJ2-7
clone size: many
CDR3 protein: CASSSGTSTYEQYF
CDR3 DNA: TGTGCCAGCAGCTCCGGGACTTCAACCTACGAGCAGTACTTC

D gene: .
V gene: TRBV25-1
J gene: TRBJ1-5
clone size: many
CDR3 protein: CASSDRSSNQPQHF
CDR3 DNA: TGTGCCAGCAGTGATCGTAGTAGCAATCAGCCCCAGCATTTT

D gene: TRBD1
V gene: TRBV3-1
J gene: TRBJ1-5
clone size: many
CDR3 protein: CASSQGTGGNQPQHF
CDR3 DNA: TGTGCCAGCAGCCAAGGGACAGGGGGCAATCAGCCCCAGCATTTT

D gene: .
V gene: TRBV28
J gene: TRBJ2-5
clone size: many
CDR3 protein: CASSFALYETQYF
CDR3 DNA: TGTGCCAGCAGTTTTGCCCTCTACGAGACCCAGTACTTC

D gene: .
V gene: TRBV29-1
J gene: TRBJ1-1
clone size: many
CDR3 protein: CSVSEYEYEAFF
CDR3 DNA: TGCAGCGTGTCTGAGTATGAGTACGAAGCTTTCTTT

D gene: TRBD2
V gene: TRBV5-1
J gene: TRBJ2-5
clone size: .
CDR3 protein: CASSSSLGLAGGETQYF
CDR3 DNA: TGCGCCAGCAGCTCGTCCCTCGGACTAGCGGGAGGAGAGACCCAGTACTTC

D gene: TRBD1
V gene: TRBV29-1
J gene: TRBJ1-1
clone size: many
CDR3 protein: CSARQGSSTEAFF
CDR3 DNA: TGCAGCGCCAGACAGGGGAGTTCTACTGAAGCTTTCTTT

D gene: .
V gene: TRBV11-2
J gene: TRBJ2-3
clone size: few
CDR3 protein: CACSSTGDTQYF
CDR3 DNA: TGTGCCTGCAGCTCGACGGGAGATACGCAGTATTTT

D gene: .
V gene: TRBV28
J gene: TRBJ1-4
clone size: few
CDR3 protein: CASSPWPMGGVEKLFF
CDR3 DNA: TGTGCCAGCAGCCCTTGGCCCATGGGGGGGGTTGAAAAACTGTTTTTT

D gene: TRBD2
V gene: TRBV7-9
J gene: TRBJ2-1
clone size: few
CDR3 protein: CASSLGLAADEQFF
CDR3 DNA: TGTGCCAGCAGCTTGGGACTAGCGGCGGATGAGCAGTTCTTC

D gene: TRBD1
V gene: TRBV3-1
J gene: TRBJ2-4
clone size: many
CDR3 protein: CASSQDPGQGNIQYF
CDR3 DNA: TGTGCCAGCAGCCAAGACCCAGGACAGGGGAACATTCAGTACTTC

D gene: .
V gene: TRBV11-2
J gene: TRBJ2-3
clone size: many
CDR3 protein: CASSLDLRTDTQYF
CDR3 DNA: TGTGCCAGCAGCTTAGATCTGCGGACAGATACGCAGTATTTT

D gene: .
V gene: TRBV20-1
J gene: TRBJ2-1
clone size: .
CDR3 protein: CSANGFWSDEQFF
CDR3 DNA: TGCAGTGCTAACGGTTTTTGGAGCGATGAGCAGTTCTTC

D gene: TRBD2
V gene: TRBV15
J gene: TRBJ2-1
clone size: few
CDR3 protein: CATWIAGVNEQFF
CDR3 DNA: TGTGCCACCTGGATAGCGGGGGTCAATGAGCAGTTCTTC

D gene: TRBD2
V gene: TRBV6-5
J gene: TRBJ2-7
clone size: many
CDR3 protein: CASSYHSGRAYEQYF
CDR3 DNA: TGTGCCAGCAGTTACCACAGCGGGAGGGCCTACGAGCAGTACTTC

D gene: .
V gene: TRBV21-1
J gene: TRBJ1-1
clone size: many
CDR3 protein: CASSKERGANTEAFF
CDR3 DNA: TGTGCCAGCAGCAAAGAGAGGGGGGCGAACACTGAAGCTTTCTTT